Listed below are T cell receptor beta chains from one sample, sequenced in a study of regulatory T cells in long-lasting Graves disease. TCRdb reprocessed the multiplex PCR reads with MiXCR, giving one entry per CDR3 protein. The sample yields approximately 360,000 distinct CDR3 sequences, roughly 10% seen once. The same sample was also studied in work on T cells in Graves' hyperthyroidism and ophthalmopathy.

Sequenced here: peripheral blood mononuclear cells (PBMCs), sampled at new diagnosis, from a patient treated with antithyroid drugs. These receptors all stem from a woman aged 18-30 years with Graves disease. CDR3s include the opening cysteine and the closing phenylalanine or tryptophan. A D gene is named only where the DNA matches it firmly. Rows may omit the clone size; those that give it use once, few, many or a size class.

d_gene,j_gene,v_gene,abundance,CDR3nt,CDR3aa
NA,TRBJ1-1,TRBV4-3,few,TGCGCCAGCAGCCAAGATGCTCTTAGAAGCGAAGCTTTCTTT,CASSQDALRSEAFF
NA,TRBJ2-1,TRBV7-3,many,TGTGCCAGCAGCTTACTCAGTAGCTCCTACAATGAGCAGTTCTTC,CASSLLSSSYNEQFF
TRBD1,TRBJ1-2,TRBV24-1,NA,TGTGCCGCCAGTGATTCGCGACAGGGGTCGAACTATGGCTACACCTTC,CAASDSRQGSNYGYTF
NA,TRBJ2-1,TRBV3-1,NA,TGTGCCAGCAACCAAGCCCACTACAATGAGCAGTTCTTC,CASNQAHYNEQFF
NA,TRBJ2-1,TRBV10-3,many,TGTGCCATCAGCAACCTAGGGATTTCCTACAATGAGCAGTTCTTC,CAISNLGISYNEQFF
NA,TRBJ2-7,TRBV7-2,many,TGTGCCAGCAGCTTTGGCACCTACGAGCAGTACTTC,CASSFGTYEQYF
TRBD1,TRBJ1-3,TRBV20-1,NA,TGCAGTGCTAGGACTGACAGGGAGTCTGGAAACACCATATATTTT,CSARTDRESGNTIYF
NA,TRBJ1-3,TRBV12-3/TRBV12-4,many,TGTGCCAGCAGTTTGAGGATCTTGTTGGGGGCCACGAACTCTGGAAACACCATATATTTT,CASSLRILLGATNSGNTIYF
TRBD2,TRBJ2-5,TRBV20-1,NA,TGCAGTGCTAGCATCTGGCTAGCGGGGGCAACAGGGTCAGAGACCCAGTACTTC,CSASIWLAGATGSETQYF
TRBD1,TRBJ2-3,TRBV28,many,TGTGCCAGCAGTTTACCGGGACAGGGGGCCATTTTACCAGATACGCAGTATTTT,CASSLPGQGAILPDTQYF
TRBD1,TRBJ2-3,TRBV24-1,many,TGTGCCACCAGTGATGCCCTTCCGACAGGGATCACAGATACGCAGTATTTT,CATSDALPTGITDTQYF
TRBD1,TRBJ1-1,TRBV20-1,NA,TGCAGTGCTAGCGGGGTTTATAGACAGGGGGCGATGTGGACTGAAGCTTTCTTT,CSASGVYRQGAMWTEAFF
NA,TRBJ1-5,TRBV20-1,many,TGCAGTGCTAGCGATCCGGGCCAGCCCCAGCATTTT,CSASDPGQPQHF
NA,TRBJ1-5,TRBV2,many,TGTGCCAGCAGTGTGATGGGTAGTGGTTCTCAGCCCCAGCATTTT,CASSVMGSGSQPQHF
NA,TRBJ1-3,TRBV7-9,few,TGTGCCAGCAGCTTCGGGGGTTTTCAAGCCCTCTCTGGAAACACCATATATTTT,CASSFGGFQALSGNTIYF
NA,TRBJ2-1,TRBV6-2/TRBV6-3,many,TGTGCCAGCAGTATCTTCCTCTACAATGAGCAGTTCTTC,CASSIFLYNEQFF
NA,TRBJ1-4,TRBV20-1,few,TGCAGTGCTAGAGGAAGGGGGGCAACTAATGAAAAACTGTTTTTT,CSARGRGATNEKLFF
NA,TRBJ2-1,TRBV4-3,many,TGCGCCAGCAGCCAAGATGTAGGGGACTTAAACAATGAGCAGTTCTTC,CASSQDVGDLNNEQFF
TRBD2,TRBJ2-1,TRBV29-1,many,TGCAGCGTTCGGGGGGGTGACTACAATGAGCAGTTCTTC,CSVRGGDYNEQFF
NA,TRBJ1-1,TRBV10-3,few,TGTGCCATCAGGGAGGTCAGTAACACTGAAGCTTTCTTT,CAIREVSNTEAFF